This TCR beta chain was recovered during a study of T cell repertoires in ileal Crohn's disease. V was cut by 11 bases and J by 0 bases, with 17 bases left in between. Germline CDR1 SNHLY, CDR2 FYNNEI. The CDR3 is 16 amino acids. TCRdb's copy holds only in-frame clones and misses some; the assay was immunoSEQ multiplex PCR. The sample has more than 10,000 clones; 67% are singletons. Described time point: neoterminal ileum biopsy at postoperative endoscopy, about 6 months after surgery. The TCR comes from an adult with Crohn's disease. Sequencing was performed on ileal tissue. This chain connects TRBV2 to TRBJ2-6, with D uncertain. This CDR3 reads CAAGRNSNSGANVLTF. DNA for the CDR3: TGTGCCGCCGGCAGGAACAGTAACTCTGGGGCCAACGTCCTGACTTTC.